Following are 10 T cell receptor beta chains from one sample sequenced in a study of cytomegalovirus exposure and HLA in healthy donors. The PCR ran on 60 Vbeta and 13 Jbeta primers. Assay used: immunoSEQ multiplex PCR; TCRdb lists only in-frame clones, some missing. Of 60,000 to 70,000 clones listed, less than 70% were seen once; the top ten hold about 2.9%. Sequenced input: PBMCs. The source is a woman aged 45-60 years in good health and CMV-seronegative.

The V call is TRBV7-2, the J call TRBJ1-2; TRBD1 matches 11 bases. J gave up 7 bases and V 5 bases, and 15 bases lay outside the gene matches. Germline V lookup: CDR1 SGHTA, CDR2 FQGNSA. The CDR3 is 17 amino acids. The CDR3 sequence: CASSQILGGQGAGGYTF. The CDR3 region has the DNA TGTGCCAGCAGCCAAATTTTAGGAGGACAGGGGGCTGGTGGCTACACCTTC.

The V gene is TRBV19, the J gene TRBJ1-5, with 9 bases identical to TRBD1. The germline V gene has CDR1 LNHDA and CDR2 SQIVND (reference sequence). The CDR3 extends over 17 amino acids. Germline trimming cut 0 bases from V and 6 bases from J; bases unmatched to any gene: 9. The chain's CDR3 is CASSIEAGTGYGQPQHF. The DNA for the CDR3 is TGTGCCAGTAGTATAGAGGCCGGGACAGGGTACGGTCAGCCCCAGCATTTT.

CDR3 loop: CASSLSPTGLRETQYF. CDR3 nucleotide sequence: TGTGCCAGCAGCTTATCTCCCACAGGGTTGCGAGAGACCCAGTACTTC. This chain uses TRBV11-2 with TRBJ2-5; a weak D match, TRBD1 (6 bases). Germline V lookup: CDR1 SGHAT, CDR2 FQNNGV. The CDR3 sequence is 16 residues long. V lost 2 bases and J 4 bases, leaving 17 bases between the germline ends.

V gene TRBV29-1 combines with J gene TRBJ1-5, with 7 positions matching TRBD1. CDR1 and CDR2 from the germline V gene are SQVTM and ANQGSEA. This CDR3 region has 13 residues. V dropped 5 bases and J dropped 3; count of bases not matched to a gene: 4. The CDR3 reads CSVSGGYNQPQHF. The CDR3 coding sequence is TGCAGCGTTTCAGGGGGATACAATCAGCCCCAGCATTTT.

The table lists this clone with a few counts. The V gene is TRBV2, the J gene TRBJ2-1; 12 bases are shared with TRBD1. The trim removed 4 bases at V and 12 bases at J, leaving 1 base unmatched. Germline-derived CDR1 and CDR2 are SNHLY and FYNNEI. CDR3 size: 12 residues. The CDR3 protein is CASSGDRGRQFF. CDR3 nucleotides: TGTGCCAGCAGTGGGGACAGGGGGCGGCAGTTCTTC.

This clone was observed a few times. The chain links TRBV5-1 to TRBJ1-1; D is possibly TRBD1 (6 bases). This CDR3 has 14 amino acids. V lost 4 bases, J lost 1 base, and 11 bases lay in between. Germline CDR1 reads SGHRS; CDR2 reads YFSETQ. The CDR3 DNA reads TGCGCCAGCAGCGCGGACAGACCGAACACTGAAGCTTTCTTT. Its protein is CASSADRPNTEAFF.

The V call is TRBV6-5, the J call TRBJ1-2; 7 nucleotides align to TRBD1. This CDR3 has 13 residues. Trimming took 0 bases from V and 5 from J; bases not matched to a gene: 0. Germline V gene sequence: CDR1 MNHEY, CDR2 SVGAGI. CDR3 residues: CASSYSTGYGYTF. The DNA for the CDR3 is TGTGCCAGCAGTTACTCGACAGGGTATGGCTACACCTTC.

The J gene is TRBJ1-3, the V gene TRBV7-9; D call uncertain. This CDR3 contains 16 residues. Trimming shortened V by 1 base and J by 1 base, and 11 bases separated the two germline ends. Germline V gene sequence: CDR1 SEHNR, CDR2 FQNEAQ (reference sequence). The CDR3 sequence: CASSLGAAGSGNTIYF. In DNA form, the CDR3 reads TGTGCCAGCAGCTTAGGGGCTGCGGGTTCTGGAAACACCATATATTTT.

This clone was counted between two and nine times. The chain recombines TRBV28 with TRBJ1-5; 7 nucleotides align to TRBD1. CDR1 and CDR2 (germline): MDHEN, SYDVKM. After removal of 1 base from V and 6 bases from J, the junction contained 3 bases not matched to a gene. CDR3 length: 14 amino acids. The CDR3 loop is CASSLSGGRQPQHF. The CDR3 DNA sequence: TGTGCCAGCAGTTTATCAGGGGGACGTCAGCCCCAGCATTTT.

The chain combines TRBV7-9 with TRBJ1-1, with 8 bases aligning to TRBD1. This CDR3 is built from 13 residues. Trimming cost V 5 bases and J 5 bases; bases outside gene matches: 4. CDR1 and CDR2 (germline): SEHNR, FQNEAQ (reference sequence). The CDR3, as DNA: TGTGCCAGCAGCAAGGACAGGGTGACTGAAGCTTTCTTT. It yields the protein CASSKDRVTEAFF.